The 13 T cell receptor beta chains listed next were all sequenced from one sample in a study of T cells in Graves' hyperthyroidism and ophthalmopathy. Amplified TCR beta CDR3 regions derived from RNA transcripts. HTBI primers were employed in a first-round RT-PCR of the TCR CDR3. TCRdb re-analysed the multiplex PCR reads in MiXCR, keeping a single row per CDR3 protein. In the table there are 340,000 or so distinct CDR3 sequences, around 23% of which are singletons. The sample comprised blood. Source of these receptors: a woman aged 45-65 years with Graves' hyperthyroidism.

The chain combines TRBV5-5 with TRBJ1-2; no firm D call. Germline V CDR1 and CDR2: SGHKS, YYEKEE (reference sequence). The CDR3 is made up of 14 amino acids. The V end was cut by 0 bases, the J end by 4 bases, with 10 bases between. The DNA for the CDR3 is TGTGCCAGCAGCTTGGATCAGACTGTCTATGGCTACACCTTC. This translates into CASSLDQTVYGYTF.

This clonotype was seen only a few times. A much larger clone sits a single nucleotide away, making a read error possible. The genes are TRBV28 and TRBJ1-1; D uncertain. The CDR3 has 12 amino acids. Trimming pared 6 bases from V and 6 bases from J, leaving 11 bases between. Germline V gives CDR1 MDHEN, CDR2 SYDVKM. In DNA form, the CDR3 reads TGTGCCAGCAGAGACATGGTAGCTGAAGCTTTCTTT. Its translation is CASRDMVAEAFF.

The rearrangement uses TRBV15 and TRBJ2-7; 10 bases are shared with TRBD1. The J segment lost 2 bases and the V segment lost 0 bases, leaving 10 bases of the junction unmatched. The germline CDR1 and CDR2 sequences are LNHNV and YYDKDF (reference sequence). The CDR3 is 18 residues long. The CDR3 here is CATSRDRGQGGFTYEQYF. The CDR3 region has the DNA TGTGCCACCAGCAGAGATCGAGGACAGGGGGGATTTACCTACGAGCAGTACTTC.

This clonotype came up a few times. The V and J genes are TRBV12-3 or TRBV12-4 and TRBJ2-1; D is undetermined. V shed 6 bases and J shed 9 bases, with 9 bases lying between them. The CDR3 is 11 amino acids. The CDR3 bases are TGTGCCAGCAGCCGAGCCACTGAGCAGTTCTTC. Translating gives CASSRATEQFF.

This clonotype was observed a handful of times. A much larger clone lies one base from this, so it may be a read error. The chain couples TRBV5-8 to TRBJ2-7, with D possibly being TRBD2 (5 bases). The CDR3 is 17 amino acids. The V end lost 2 bases, the J end lost 2 bases, and 20 bases lay between the germline ends. The germline gives CDR1 SGHTS, CDR2 YDEGEE. CDR3 protein: CASSLKVGPSSPYEQYF. The CDR3, as DNA: TGTGCCAGCAGCTTAAAGGTGGGCCCTTCTAGCCCCTACGAGCAGTACTTC.

The chain combines TRBV7-9 with TRBJ1-5; maybe TRBD1 (5 bases). Germline V gives CDR1 SEHNR, CDR2 FQNEAQ (reference sequence). The CDR3 runs 14 residues. The V gene lost 0 bases and the J gene lost 3 bases, with 6 bases spanning the gap. This chain's CDR3 is CASSLARDNQPQHF. DNA for the CDR3: TGTGCCAGCAGCTTAGCCAGGGACAATCAGCCCCAGCATTTT.

The chain has TRBV6-1 and TRBJ1-3; no clear D. Germline V gene sequence: CDR1 MNHNS, CDR2 SASEGT. This CDR3 has 12 amino acids. V was shortened by 7 bases and J by 0 bases, with 4 bases between the two germline ends. The CDR3 reads CASTNSGNTIYF. CDR3 DNA sequence: TGTGCCAGCACAAACTCTGGAAACACCATATATTTT.

This clonotype was picked up many times. The V call is TRBV10-3, the J call TRBJ1-5, with D possibly being TRBD1 (5 bases). Germline V gene lookup returns CDR1 ENHRY and CDR2 SYGVKD. V was pared by 2 bases and J by 4 bases, with 12 bases between. The CDR3 runs 15 residues. The CDR3 DNA follows: TGTGCCATCAGTGAGGGGAGAAACAGGAATCAGCCCCAGCATTTT. This translates into CAISEGRNRNQPQHF.

The V and J genes are TRBV6-1 and TRBJ1-4; D is possibly TRBD1 (5 bases). V was trimmed by 4 bases and J by 8 bases, leaving 14 bases between them. There are 14 residues in the CDR3. The germline V gene has CDR1 MNHNS and CDR2 SASEGT. The CDR3, as DNA: TGTGCCAGCAGTGTCGGGAGGGAGGGGGAAAAACTGTTTTTT. The encoded protein is CASSVGREGEKLFF.

This clonotype was observed a handful of times. The chain has TRBV27 and TRBJ2-6, with TRBD1 identical over 7 bases. CDR1 is MNHEY, CDR2 SMNVEV, per germline (reference sequence). J was trimmed by 0 bases and V by 3 bases; bases with no gene match: 14. This CDR3 contains 20 residues. The DNA for the CDR3 is TGTGCCAGCAGTTTCACCCTAGGACAGGCCCACATCTCTGGGGCCAACGTCCTGACTTTC. This sequence encodes CASSFTLGQAHISGANVLTF.

This clonotype was observed many times. The chain couples TRBV7-9 to TRBJ2-5, with 10 bases that match TRBD2. V gave up 1 base and J gave up 5 bases; unmatched junction bases: 7. The CDR3 has 16 amino acids. Per germline, CDR1 SEHNR and CDR2 FQNEAQ (reference sequence). CDR3 residues: CASSLGEREGLETQYF. CDR3 nucleotide sequence: TGTGCCAGCAGCTTAGGAGAGCGGGAGGGCCTGGAGACCCAGTACTTC.

There are a few counts of this clonotype. Since a much larger clone is just one base distant, this may be a read error. J is TRBJ2-1 and V is TRBV10-3; 8 nucleotides agree with TRBD1. V lost 7 bases to trimming and J lost 12 bases; unmatched junction nucleotides: 11. This CDR3 comprises 13 residues. Germline assignment: CDR1 ENHRY and CDR2 SYGVKD. The CDR3: CAINPDRGDGQFF. The CDR3, as DNA: TGTGCCATCAACCCTGACAGGGGCGATGGGCAGTTCTTC.

This clonotype was seen a few times. The junction does not match germline at one end; this may be a read error. The rearrangement links TRBV29-1 to TRBJ2-2; 10 positions agree with TRBD1. This CDR3 contains 14 residues. Germline V gives CDR1 SQVTM, CDR2 ANQGSEA. The CDR3 sequence: CSVKGTGVTEELFF. The CDR3 DNA reads as TGCAGCGTTAAGGGGACAGGGGTCACCGAGGAGCTGTTTTTT.